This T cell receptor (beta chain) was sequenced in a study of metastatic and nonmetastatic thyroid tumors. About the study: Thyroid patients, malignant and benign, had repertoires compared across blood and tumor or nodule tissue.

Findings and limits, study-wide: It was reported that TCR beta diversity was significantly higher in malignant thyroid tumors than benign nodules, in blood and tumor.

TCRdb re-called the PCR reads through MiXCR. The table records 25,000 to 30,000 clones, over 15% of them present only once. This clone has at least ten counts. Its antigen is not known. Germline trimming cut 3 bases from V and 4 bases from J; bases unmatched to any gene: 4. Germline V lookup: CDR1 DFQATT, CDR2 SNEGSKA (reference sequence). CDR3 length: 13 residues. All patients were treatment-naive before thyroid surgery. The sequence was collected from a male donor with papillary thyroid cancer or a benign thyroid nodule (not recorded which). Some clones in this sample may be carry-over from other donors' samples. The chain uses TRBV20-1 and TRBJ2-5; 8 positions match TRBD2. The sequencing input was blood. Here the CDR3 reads CSASGRATETQYF. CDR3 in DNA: TGCAGTGCTAGCGGGAGGGCCACAGAGACCCAGTACTTC.